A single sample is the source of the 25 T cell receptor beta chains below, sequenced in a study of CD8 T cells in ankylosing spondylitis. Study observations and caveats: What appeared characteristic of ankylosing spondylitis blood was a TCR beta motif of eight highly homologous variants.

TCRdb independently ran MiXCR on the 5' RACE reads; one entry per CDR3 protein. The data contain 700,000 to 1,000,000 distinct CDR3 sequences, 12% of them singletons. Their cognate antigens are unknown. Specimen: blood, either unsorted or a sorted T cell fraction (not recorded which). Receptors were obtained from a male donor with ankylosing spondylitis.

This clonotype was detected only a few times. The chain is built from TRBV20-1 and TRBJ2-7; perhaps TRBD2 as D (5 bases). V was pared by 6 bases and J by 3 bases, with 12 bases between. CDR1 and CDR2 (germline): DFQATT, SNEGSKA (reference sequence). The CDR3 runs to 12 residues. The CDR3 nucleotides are TGCAGTGCCCCCGCCGGGGTCTACGAGCAGTACTTC. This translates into CSAPAGVYEQYF.

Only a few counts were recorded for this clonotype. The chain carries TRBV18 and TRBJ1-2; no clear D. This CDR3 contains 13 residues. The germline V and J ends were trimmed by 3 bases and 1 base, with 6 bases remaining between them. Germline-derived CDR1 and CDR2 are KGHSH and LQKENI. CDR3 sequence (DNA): TGTGCCAGCTCACCTCGGTTTAACTATGGCTACACCTTC. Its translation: CASSPRFNYGYTF. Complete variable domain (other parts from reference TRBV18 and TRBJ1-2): NAGVMQNPRHLVRRRGQEARLRCSPMKGHSHVYWYRQLPEEGLKFMVYLQKENIIDESGMPKERFSAEFPKEGPSILRIQQVVRGDSAAYFCASSPRFNYGYTFGSGTRLTVV.

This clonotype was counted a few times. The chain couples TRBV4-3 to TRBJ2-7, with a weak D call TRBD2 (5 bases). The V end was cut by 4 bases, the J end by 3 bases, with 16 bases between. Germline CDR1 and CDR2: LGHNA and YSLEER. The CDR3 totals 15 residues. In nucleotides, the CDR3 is TGCGCCAGCAGCCCCCGGATTGAGGGTGGCTACGAGCAGTACTTC. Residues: CASSPRIEGGYEQYF.

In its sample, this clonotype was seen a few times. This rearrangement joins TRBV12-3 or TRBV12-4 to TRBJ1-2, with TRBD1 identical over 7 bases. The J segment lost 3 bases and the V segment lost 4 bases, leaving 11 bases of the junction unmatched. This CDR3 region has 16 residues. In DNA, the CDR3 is TGTGCCAGCAGTTCTGAACAGACAGGGAGCTACTATGGCTACACCTTC. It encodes CASSSEQTGSYYGYTF.

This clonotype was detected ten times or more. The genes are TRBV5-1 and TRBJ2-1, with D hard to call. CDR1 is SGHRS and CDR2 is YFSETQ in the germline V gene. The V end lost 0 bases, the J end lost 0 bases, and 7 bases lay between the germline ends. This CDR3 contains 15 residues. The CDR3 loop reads CASSLEASSYNEQFF. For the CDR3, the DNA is TGCGCCAGCAGCTTGGAGGCGAGCTCCTACAATGAGCAGTTCTTC. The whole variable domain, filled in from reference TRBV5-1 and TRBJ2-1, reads KAGVTQTPRYLIKTRGQQVTLSCSPISGHRSVSWYQQTPGQGLQFLFEYFSETQRNKGNFPGRFSGRQFSNSRSEMNVSTLELGDSALYLCASSLEASSYNEQFFGPGTRLTVL.

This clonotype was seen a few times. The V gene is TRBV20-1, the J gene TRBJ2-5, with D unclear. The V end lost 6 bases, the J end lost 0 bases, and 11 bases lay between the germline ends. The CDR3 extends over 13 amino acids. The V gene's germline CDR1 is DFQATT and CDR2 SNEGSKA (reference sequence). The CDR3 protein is CSAHAWYQETQYF. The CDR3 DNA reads TGCAGTGCCCACGCTTGGTACCAAGAGACCCAGTACTTC.

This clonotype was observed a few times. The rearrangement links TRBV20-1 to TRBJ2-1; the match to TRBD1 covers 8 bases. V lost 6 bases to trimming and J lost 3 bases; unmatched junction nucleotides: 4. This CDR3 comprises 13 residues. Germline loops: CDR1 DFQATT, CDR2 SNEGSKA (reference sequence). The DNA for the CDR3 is TGCAGTGCAACCGGGACAGGCTACAATGAGCAGTTCTTC. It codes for CSATGTGYNEQFF.

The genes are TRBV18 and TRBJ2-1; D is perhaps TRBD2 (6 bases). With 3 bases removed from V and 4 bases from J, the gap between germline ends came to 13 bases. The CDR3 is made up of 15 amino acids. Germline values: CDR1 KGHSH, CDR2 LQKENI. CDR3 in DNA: TGTGCCAGCTCACCCCGGCAGCGGGCTTACAATGAGCAGTTCTTC. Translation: CASSPRQRAYNEQFF.

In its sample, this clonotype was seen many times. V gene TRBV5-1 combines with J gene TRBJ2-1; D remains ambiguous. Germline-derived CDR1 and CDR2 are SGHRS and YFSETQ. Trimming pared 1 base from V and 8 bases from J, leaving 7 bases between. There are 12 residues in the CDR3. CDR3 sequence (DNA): TGCGCCAGCAGCTTGTACAGCTATGAGCAGTTCTTC. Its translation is CASSLYSYEQFF.

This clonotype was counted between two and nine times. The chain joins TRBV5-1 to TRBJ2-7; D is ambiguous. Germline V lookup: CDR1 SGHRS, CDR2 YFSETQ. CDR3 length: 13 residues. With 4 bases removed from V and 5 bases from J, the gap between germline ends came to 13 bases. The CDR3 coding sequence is TGCGCCAGCAGCGGGTTTGGGGTGGACGAGCAGTACTTC. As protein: CASSGFGVDEQYF.

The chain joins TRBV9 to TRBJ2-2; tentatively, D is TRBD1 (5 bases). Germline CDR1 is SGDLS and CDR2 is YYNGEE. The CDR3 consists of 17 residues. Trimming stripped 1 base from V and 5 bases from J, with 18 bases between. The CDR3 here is CASSVLPDSDGTGELFF. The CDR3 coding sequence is TGTGCCAGCAGCGTATTACCTGACAGCGATGGGACCGGGGAGCTGTTTTTT.

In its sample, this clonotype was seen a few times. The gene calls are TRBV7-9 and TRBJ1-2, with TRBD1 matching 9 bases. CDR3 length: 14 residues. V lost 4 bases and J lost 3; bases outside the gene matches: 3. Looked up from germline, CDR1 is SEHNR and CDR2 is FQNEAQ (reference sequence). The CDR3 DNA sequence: TGTGCCAGCAGCTGGGGACAGGGCGACTATGGCTACACCTTC. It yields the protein CASSWGQGDYGYTF. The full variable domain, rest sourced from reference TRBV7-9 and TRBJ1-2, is DTGVSQNPRHKITKRGQNVTFRCDPISEHNRLYWYRQTLGQGPEFLTYFQNEAQLEKSRLLSDRFSAERPKGSFSTLEIQRTEQGDSAMYLCASSWGQGDYGYTFGSGTRLTVV.

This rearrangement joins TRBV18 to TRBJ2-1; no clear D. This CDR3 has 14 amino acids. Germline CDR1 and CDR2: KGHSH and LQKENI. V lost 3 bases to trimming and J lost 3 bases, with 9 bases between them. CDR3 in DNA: TGTGCCAGCTCACCTTTAAGTGGCTACAATGAGCAGTTCTTC. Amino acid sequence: CASSPLSGYNEQFF.

CDR3 in amino acids: CASSLDRGFSYNEQFF. CDR3 nucleotide sequence: TGCGCCAGCAGCTTGGACCGCGGGTTCTCCTACAATGAGCAGTTCTTC. This sequence joins TRBV5-1 and TRBJ2-1; TRBD2 might be the D (5 bases). CDR1 SGHRS and CDR2 YFSETQ come from the germline V gene. Trimming removed 0 bases at V and 0 bases at J, with 10 bases between. This CDR3 spans 16 amino acids.

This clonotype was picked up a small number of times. The CDR3 loop reads CSARTGLGYSNQPQHF. For the CDR3, the DNA is TGCAGTGCTAGAACGGGGCTCGGTTATAGCAATCAGCCCCAGCATTTT. The chain couples TRBV20-1 to TRBJ1-5, with a possible D match to TRBD1 (5 bases). Germline V gene data show CDR1 as DFQATT and CDR2 as SNEGSKA (reference sequence). With 2 bases removed from V and 0 bases from J, the gap between germline ends came to 14 bases. The CDR3 is 16 amino acids.

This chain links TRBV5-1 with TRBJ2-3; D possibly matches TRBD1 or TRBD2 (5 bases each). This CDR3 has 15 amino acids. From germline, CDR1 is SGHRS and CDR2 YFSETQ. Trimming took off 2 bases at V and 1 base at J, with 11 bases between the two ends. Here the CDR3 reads CASSFGAPGTDTQYF. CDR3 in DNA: TGCGCCAGCAGCTTCGGGGCCCCCGGCACAGATACGCAGTATTTT.

CDR3 loop: CASSITGQGNQPQHF. In DNA form, the CDR3 reads TGTGCCAGTAGTATAACGGGACAGGGGAATCAGCCCCAGCATTTT. The chain uses TRBV19 and TRBJ1-5; 10 nucleotides line up with TRBD1. CDR3 length: 15 amino acids. J lost 4 bases, V lost 2 bases, and 2 bases had no gene match. Per the germline V gene, CDR1 is LNHDA and CDR2 is SQIVND (reference sequence).

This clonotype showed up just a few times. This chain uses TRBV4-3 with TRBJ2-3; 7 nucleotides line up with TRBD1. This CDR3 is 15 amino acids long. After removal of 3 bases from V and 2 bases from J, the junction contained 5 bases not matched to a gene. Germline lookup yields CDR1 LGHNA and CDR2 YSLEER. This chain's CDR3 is CASSHGTENTDTQYF. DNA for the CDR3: TGCGCCAGCAGCCACGGGACAGAGAACACAGATACGCAGTATTTT.

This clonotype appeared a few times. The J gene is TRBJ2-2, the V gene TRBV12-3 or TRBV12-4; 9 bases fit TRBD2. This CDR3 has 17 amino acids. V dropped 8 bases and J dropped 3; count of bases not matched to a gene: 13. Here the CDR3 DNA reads TGTGCCAGCCTCTTCTCTAGCGGGACGACCCACACCGGGGAGCTGTTTTTT. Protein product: CASLFSSGTTHTGELFF.

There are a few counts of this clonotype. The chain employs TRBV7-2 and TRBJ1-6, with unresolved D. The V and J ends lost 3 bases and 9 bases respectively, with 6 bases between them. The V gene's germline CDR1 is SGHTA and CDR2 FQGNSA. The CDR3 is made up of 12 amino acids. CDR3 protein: CASSLTISPLHF. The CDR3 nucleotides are TGTGCCAGCAGCTTGACAATTTCACCCCTCCACTTT.

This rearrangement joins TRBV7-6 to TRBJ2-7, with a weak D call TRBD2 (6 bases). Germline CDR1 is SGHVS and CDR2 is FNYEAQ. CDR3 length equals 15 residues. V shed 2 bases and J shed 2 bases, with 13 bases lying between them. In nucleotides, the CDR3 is TGTGCCAGCAGCTTACCCCGTGCGGGACCCTACGAGCAGTACTTC. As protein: CASSLPRAGPYEQYF.

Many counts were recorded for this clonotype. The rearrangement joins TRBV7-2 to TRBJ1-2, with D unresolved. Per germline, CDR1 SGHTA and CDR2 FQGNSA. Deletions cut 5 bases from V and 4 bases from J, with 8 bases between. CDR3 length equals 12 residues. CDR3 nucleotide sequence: TGTGCCAGCAGCCCGCAGGCCTATGGCTACACCTTC. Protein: CASSPQAYGYTF.

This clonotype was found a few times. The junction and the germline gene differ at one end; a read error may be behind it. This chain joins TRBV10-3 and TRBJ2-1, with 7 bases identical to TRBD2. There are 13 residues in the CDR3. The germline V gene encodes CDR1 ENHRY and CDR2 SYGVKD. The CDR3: CAARDYSVREQLF. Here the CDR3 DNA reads TGTGCCGCCCGGGACTACTCGGTTCGCGAGCAGCTCTTC.

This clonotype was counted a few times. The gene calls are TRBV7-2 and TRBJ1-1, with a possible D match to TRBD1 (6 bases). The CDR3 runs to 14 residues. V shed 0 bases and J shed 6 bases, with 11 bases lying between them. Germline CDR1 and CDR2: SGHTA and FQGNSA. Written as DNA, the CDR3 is TGTGCCAGCAGCTTAGCGCGGGGGGCGGCTGAAGCTTTCTTT. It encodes CASSLARGAAEAFF.

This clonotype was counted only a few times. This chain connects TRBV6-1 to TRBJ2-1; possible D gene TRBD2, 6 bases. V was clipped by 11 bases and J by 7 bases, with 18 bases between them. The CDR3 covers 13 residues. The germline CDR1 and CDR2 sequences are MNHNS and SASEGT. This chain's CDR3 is CAGGIGGSNEQFF. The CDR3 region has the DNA TGTGCCGGAGGGATTGGAGGTTCAAATGAGCAGTTCTTC.